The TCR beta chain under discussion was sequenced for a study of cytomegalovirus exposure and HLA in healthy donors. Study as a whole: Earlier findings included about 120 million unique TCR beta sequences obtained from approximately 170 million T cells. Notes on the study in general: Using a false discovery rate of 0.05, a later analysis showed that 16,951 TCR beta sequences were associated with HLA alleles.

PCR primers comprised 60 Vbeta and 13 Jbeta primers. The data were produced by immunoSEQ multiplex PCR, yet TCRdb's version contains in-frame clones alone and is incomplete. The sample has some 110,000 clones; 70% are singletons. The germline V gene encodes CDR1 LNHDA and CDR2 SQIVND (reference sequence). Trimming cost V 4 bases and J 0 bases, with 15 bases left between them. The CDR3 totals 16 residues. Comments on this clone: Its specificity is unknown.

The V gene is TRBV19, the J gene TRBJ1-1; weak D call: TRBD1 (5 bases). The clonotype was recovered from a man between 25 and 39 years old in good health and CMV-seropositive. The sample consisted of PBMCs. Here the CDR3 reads CASSKGAGPMNTEAFF. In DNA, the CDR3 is TGTGCCAGTAGTAAGGGCGCGGGGCCCATGAACACTGAAGCTTTCTTT.